The rows below give T cell receptor beta chains drawn from one sample of a study of CD8+CD57+ T cells in acquired aplastic anemia. From the reads, TCRdb called clonotypes with MiXCR, one entry per CDR3 protein. Of more than 95,000 distinct CDR3 sequences in the sample, over 30% were seen once. The sample comprised sorted CD4+, CD8+, or CD8+CD57+ T cells (not recorded which) from PBMCs. All receptors derive from a human donor with aplastic anemia. The CDR3 runs from the conserved cysteine through the conserved F or W. D genes are given only for firm matches. Not every row has a clone size; where given, it reads once, few, many or a size class.

V gene	clone size	J gene	D gene	CDR3 protein	CDR3 DNA
TRBV10-3	-	TRBJ1-2	-	CAISELADSVVGYTF	TGTGCCATCAGTGAGTTGGCGGACTCAGTTGTAGGCTACACCTTC
TRBV2	many	TRBJ1-6	-	CASKPGQINSPLHF	TGTGCCAGCAAGCCGGGACAAATCAATTCACCCCTCCACTTT
TRBV18	few	TRBJ1-3	-	CASSPPGAGSGNTIYF	TGTGCCAGCTCACCACCTGGTGCAGGCTCTGGAAACACCATATATTTT
TRBV25-1	-	TRBJ2-2	TRBD1	CASSPVQGGELFF	TGTGCCAGCAGTCCTGTACAGGGGGGGGAGCTGTTTTTT
TRBV27	-	TRBJ2-1	TRBD1	CASSLSHRGRYNEQFF	TGTGCCAGCAGTTTATCGCACAGGGGGCGTTACAATGAGCAGTTCTTC
TRBV20-1	-	TRBJ1-2	-	CSARDLEGSPYGYTF	TGCAGTGCTAGAGATTTGGAGGGGTCTCCCTATGGCTACACCTTC
TRBV6-2/TRBV6-3	many	TRBJ1-5	-	CASSYRSGGLMGNQPQHF	TGTGCCAGCAGTTACCGTTCCGGGGGGTTGATGGGCAATCAGCCCCAGCATTTT
TRBV14	-	TRBJ2-3	-	CASSQDLGSTDTQYF	TGTGCCAGCAGCCAAGATCTCGGCAGCACAGATACGCAGTATTTT
TRBV19	-	TRBJ2-7	TRBD1	CASSLATGGGYEQYF	TGTGCCAGCAGCTTAGCGACAGGGGGCGGGTACGAGCAGTACTTC
TRBV9	-	TRBJ2-7	TRBD1	CASSGQGAGEQYF	TGTGCCAGCTCGGGACAGGGGGCCGGTGAGCAGTACTTC
TRBV2	-	TRBJ2-3	-	CASGTDTQYF	TGTGCCAGCGGGACAGATACGCAGTATTTT
TRBV5-1	many	TRBJ2-1	TRBD1	CASSLRGGGRDNEQFF	TGCGCCAGCAGCTTGAGAGGGGGCGGGCGGGACAATGAGCAGTTCTTC
TRBV19	-	TRBJ1-2	-	CASSILDRYGYTF	TGTGCCAGTAGTATATTAGACCGCTATGGCTACACCTTC
TRBV6-1	-	TRBJ1-2	TRBD1	CASNPQDRGRGGYTF	TGTGCCAGCAACCCCCAGGACAGGGGGCGAGGTGGCTACACCTTC
TRBV20-1	many	TRBJ2-1	TRBD2	CSVPRAGGSYNEQFF	TGCAGTGTCCCGAGAGCGGGGGGGTCCTACAATGAGCAGTTCTTC
TRBV24-1	-	TRBJ2-3	TRBD1	CATSSGQGNADTQYF	TGTGCCACCAGCTCGGGACAGGGTAACGCAGATACGCAGTATTTT
TRBV4-1	few	TRBJ2-5	TRBD2	CASSQGSGGIQETQYF	TGCGCCAGCAGCCAAGGTAGCGGGGGGATCCAAGAGACCCAGTACTTC
TRBV30	many	TRBJ1-6	-	CAWTKGSYNSPLHF	TGTGCCTGGACGAAGGGATCCTATAATTCACCCCTCCACTTT
TRBV12-3/TRBV12-4	many	TRBJ2-3	-	CASGTAGIGTQYF	TGTGCCAGCGGGACTGCGGGGATTGGTACGCAGTATTTT
TRBV24-1	-	TRBJ1-5	-	CATSGSGEGNQPQHF	TGTGCCACCAGTGGCTCAGGGGAAGGCAATCAGCCCCAGCATTTT
TRBV2	many	TRBJ1-6	-	CATKTGASNSPLHF	TGTGCCACCAAAACGGGGGCCAGTAATTCACCCCTCCACTTT
TRBV7-9	-	TRBJ1-6	-	CASSSGVFDSPLHF	TGTGCCAGCAGCTCAGGGGTTTTTGATTCACCCCTCCACTTT
TRBV10-3	-	TRBJ2-2	TRBD1	CAISPGTETNTGELFF	TGTGCCATCAGCCCCGGGACAGAGACGAACACCGGGGAGCTGTTTTTT
TRBV5-1	-	TRBJ2-2	-	CASSLYWRNTGELFF	TGCGCCAGCAGCTTGTATTGGCGGAACACCGGGGAGCTGTTTTTT
TRBV19	-	TRBJ1-5	-	CASSIVGTYSNQPQHF	TGTGCCAGTAGTATAGTGGGGACTTACAGCAATCAGCCCCAGCATTTT
TRBV25-1	few	TRBJ2-1	TRBD1	CASRGQGRDEQFF	TGTGCCAGCCGCGGACAGGGTAGAGATGAGCAGTTCTTC
TRBV5-1	-	TRBJ1-5	-	CASSVNSQPQHF	TGTGCCAGCAGCGTTAACAGTCAGCCCCAGCATTTT
TRBV2	many	TRBJ1-2	TRBD1	CASRARQGAVSSGYTF	TGTGCCAGCAGAGCTAGACAGGGGGCTGTTAGTAGTGGCTACACCTTC
TRBV20-1	-	TRBJ1-2	TRBD1	CSARPPGQLGLYTF	TGCAGTGCTAGACCTCCGGGACAGCTGGGTCTCTACACCTTC
TRBV19	many	TRBJ1-1	TRBD1	CASRTGAGAEAFF	TGTGCCAGTAGGACAGGGGCGGGGGCCGAAGCTTTCTTT
TRBV2	once	TRBJ2-7	-	CASSDSENPYEQYF	TGTGCCAGCAGTGATTCCGAGAACCCCTACGAGCAGTACTTC
TRBV5-1	many	TRBJ1-2	-	CASSLAVGAPHGYTF	TGCGCCAGCAGCTTGGCCGTCGGGGCCCCGCATGGCTACACCTTC
TRBV10-2	-	TRBJ1-5	-	CASSAPNQPQHF	TGTGCCAGCAGTGCCCCGAATCAGCCCCAGCATTTT
TRBV7-2	once	TRBJ2-7	-	CASNSKYEQYF	TGTGCCAGCAACTCAAAATACGAGCAGTACTTC
TRBV2	-	TRBJ1-6	-	CASSPGPGRSYNSPLHF	TGTGCCAGCAGTCCGGGGCCGGGTAGGTCCTATAATTCACCCCTCCACTTT
TRBV28	many	TRBJ1-2	TRBD1	CASSLPGQGYGYTF	TGTGCCAGCAGTCTCCCGGGACAGGGATATGGCTACACCTTC
TRBV5-4	-	TRBJ2-4	-	CASRDEAKNIQYF	TGTGCCAGTCGGGACGAAGCCAAAAACATTCAGTACTTC
TRBV20-1	many	TRBJ1-1	-	CSARDGGHTEAFF	TGCAGTGCTAGAGATGGGGGGCACACTGAAGCTTTCTTT
TRBV15	many	TRBJ2-3	TRBD2	CATSRGPGLADADTQYF	TGTGCCACCAGCAGGGGGCCGGGCCTAGCGGATGCAGATACGCAGTATTTT
TRBV6-5	many	TRBJ1-2	-	CASSYRQGTTNYGYTF	TGTGCCAGCAGTTACCGGCAGGGAACGACTAACTATGGCTACACCTTC
TRBV2	many	TRBJ2-7	-	CASILDRSGDEQYF	TGTGCCAGCATCCTCGACAGGTCCGGGGACGAGCAGTACTTC
TRBV6-5	few	TRBJ1-4	-	CASSYSRGALANEKLFF	TGTGCCAGCAGTTACTCGCGAGGGGCGCTTGCTAATGAAAAACTGTTTTTT
TRBV19	many	TRBJ1-2	TRBD1	CASSAQGGYGYTF	TGTGCCAGTAGCGCCCAGGGGGGCTATGGCTACACCTTC
TRBV2	many	TRBJ1-2	-	CASSGPGARVGYTF	TGTGCCAGCAGCGGTCCGGGGGCCAGGGTGGGCTACACCTTC
TRBV20-1	many	TRBJ1-1	-	CSAPEVTEAFF	TGCAGTGCTCCGGAGGTAACTGAAGCTTTCTTT
TRBV5-1	many	TRBJ2-3	-	CASSAGTQGLDTQYF	TGCGCCAGCAGCGCCGGGACACAAGGACTCGATACGCAGTATTTT
TRBV20-1	-	TRBJ2-5	-	CSAIRDPQTQYF	TGCAGTGCTATCCGGGACCCCCAGACCCAGTACTTC
TRBV11-1	many	TRBJ2-2	-	CASSDFGRGPNTGELFF	TGTGCCAGCAGCGATTTCGGCAGGGGACCGAACACCGGGGAGCTGTTTTTT
TRBV9	many	TRBJ1-6	-	CASSVALGNSPLHF	TGTGCCAGCAGCGTAGCTCTGGGGAATTCACCCCTCCACTTT
TRBV6-5	-	TRBJ1-4	-	CASSSVSDTKGEKLFF	TGTGCCAGCAGTTCCGTATCGGACACTAAGGGTGAAAAACTGTTTTTT
TRBV3-1	few	TRBJ2-4	TRBD2	CASSRTSGGDIQYF	TGTGCCAGCAGTCGGACTAGCGGGGGGGACATTCAGTACTTC
TRBV5-1	-	TRBJ1-2	-	CASRRTANYGYTF	TGCGCCAGCAGGCGGACGGCTAACTATGGCTACACCTTC
TRBV7-9	-	TRBJ1-6	-	CASSLDRQSQTLHF	TGTGCCAGCAGCTTAGATAGGCAAAGTCAAACCCTCCACTTT
TRBV19	many	TRBJ2-3	-	CASSTGMGDTQYF	TGTGCCAGTAGTACAGGGATGGGAGATACGCAGTATTTT
TRBV12-3/TRBV12-4	many	TRBJ1-1	-	CASRGNPGGNTEAFF	TGTGCCAGCAGAGGCAATCCGGGCGGGAACACTGAAGCTTTCTTT
TRBV6-1	few	TRBJ2-3	-	CASSATSSTDTQYF	TGTGCCAGCAGTGCTACTTCTTCCACAGATACGCAGTATTTT
TRBV19	-	TRBJ1-5	TRBD1	CASWDRGETQHF	TGTGCCAGCTGGGACAGGGGTGAGACCCAGCATTTT